This paragraph covers one T cell receptor (beta chain) sequence. Its cognate antigen has yet to be identified. Qualities for individual bases were not recorded, and no much larger clone is one base off. Patients with autoimmune disease history or receiving systemic immunosuppression were excluded from the trial. Peripheral blood for TCR sequencing was collected from all dose cohorts at baseline, on cycle 4 day 1, and on cycle 7 day 1. The samples were taken from a phase I, first-in-human, multicenter, open-label dose-escalation trial of ivuxolimab. Adults with locally advanced or metastatic melanoma, renal cell, hepatocellular, or head and neck squamous cell carcinoma were enrolled in the trial. Before TCR sequencing, CD4+ and CD8+ T cells were separately sorted from peripheral blood. This record comes from a study of OX40 agonist ivuxolimab in advanced cancers. As for the study more broadly: Ivuxolimab was an agonistic, fully human IgG2 monoclonal antibody directed against OX40 (CD134), a costimulatory receptor. Intravenous ivuxolimab was administered to patients every 2 weeks at six dose levels: 0.01, 0.1, 0.3, 1.5, 3 and 10 mg/kg. Of the 50 or so patients in dose escalation, about 20 had hepatocellular carcinoma, approximately 15 had melanoma, 9 had renal cell carcinoma and 9 had head and neck cancer. In the dose-escalation cohort, 65% to 85% of patients were male, and the mean age was 60 years with a range of roughly 20 to 80. Prior anti-PD-1, anti-PD-L1 or anti-CTLA-4 therapy was permitted, and checkpoint inhibitors had been received by less than 45% of dose-escalation patients. Partial responses were achieved by three dose-escalation patients, of whom one had hepatocellular carcinoma and two had cutaneous melanoma. The purpose of peripheral TCRbeta sequencing was to test whether ivuxolimab changed TCR sequence diversity and led to clonal T-cell expansion. The paper reports the monotherapy dose-escalation portion (N of about 52 patients) of the phase I ivuxolimab trial. Broad study findings and their caveats: Low levels of normalized T-cell clonal expansion were also seen in some patients who did not respond. After ivuxolimab, more expanded clones were found on average in CD8+ T cells than in CD4+ T cells. At doses of 0.1 to 3.0 mg/kg, clonal expansion of both CD4+ and CD8+ blood T cells was observed from baseline to week 6. In the 0.1-3.0 mg/kg groups, partial responders had among the lowest normalized peripheral clonal expansion, particularly in CD8+ T cells. The antigen specificity of the peripheral T cells that underwent clonal expansion was not determined.

To sequence the TCRbeta CDR3 region, genomic DNA was isolated from the sorted cells. The immunoSEQ Assay was used for sequencing of TCRbeta CDR3 regions. TCRdb limited this immuneACCESS table to in-frame rearrangements with V and J called. A share of clones is missing; checked studies link under half to unresolved V genes, and the rest is unexplained. The sample table shows about 76,000 clones, and roughly 85% are seen once. In total, the top ten clones hold about 0.6% of the sample. The receptor was derived from an adult with an advanced solid tumor such as melanoma, head and neck, liver or kidney cancer. The sequencing here drew on CD4+ or CD8+ T cells sorted from blood, taken in a trial of the OX40 agonist ivuxolimab.

The nucleotide sequence reads TGCGCCAGCAGCTCTACCGGACCCACTGGGGCCAACGTCCTGACTTTC. The resulting protein is CASSSTGPTGANVLTF. The V and J genes are TRBV5-1 and TRBJ2-6, with an unclear D gene assignment. V gives up 3 bases and J gives up 2 bases, and the segment between their germline ends measures 12 bases. The CDR3 sequence holds 16 residues, the cysteine and phenylalanine included. Only the CDR3 portion is preserved as DNA: 48 bases, with reading frame beginning at the first base. The CDR1 and CDR2 encoded by the germline V gene are SGHRS and YFSETQ.